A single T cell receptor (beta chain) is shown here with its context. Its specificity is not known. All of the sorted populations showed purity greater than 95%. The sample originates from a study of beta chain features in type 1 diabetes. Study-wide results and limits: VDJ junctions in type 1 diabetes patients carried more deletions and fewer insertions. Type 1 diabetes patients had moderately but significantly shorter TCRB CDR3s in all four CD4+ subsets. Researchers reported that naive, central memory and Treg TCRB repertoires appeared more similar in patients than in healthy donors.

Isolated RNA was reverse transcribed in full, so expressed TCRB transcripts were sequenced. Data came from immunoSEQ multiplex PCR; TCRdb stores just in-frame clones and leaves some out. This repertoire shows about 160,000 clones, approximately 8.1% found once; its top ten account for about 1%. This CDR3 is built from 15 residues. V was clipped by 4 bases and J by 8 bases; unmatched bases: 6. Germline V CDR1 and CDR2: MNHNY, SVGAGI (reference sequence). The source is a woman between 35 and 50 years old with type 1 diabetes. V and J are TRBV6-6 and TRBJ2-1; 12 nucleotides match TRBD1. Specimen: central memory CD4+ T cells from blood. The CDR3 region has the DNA TGTGCCAGCAGTTTATCCGGGACAGGGGGCGATGAGCAGTTCTTC. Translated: CASSLSGTGGDEQFF.